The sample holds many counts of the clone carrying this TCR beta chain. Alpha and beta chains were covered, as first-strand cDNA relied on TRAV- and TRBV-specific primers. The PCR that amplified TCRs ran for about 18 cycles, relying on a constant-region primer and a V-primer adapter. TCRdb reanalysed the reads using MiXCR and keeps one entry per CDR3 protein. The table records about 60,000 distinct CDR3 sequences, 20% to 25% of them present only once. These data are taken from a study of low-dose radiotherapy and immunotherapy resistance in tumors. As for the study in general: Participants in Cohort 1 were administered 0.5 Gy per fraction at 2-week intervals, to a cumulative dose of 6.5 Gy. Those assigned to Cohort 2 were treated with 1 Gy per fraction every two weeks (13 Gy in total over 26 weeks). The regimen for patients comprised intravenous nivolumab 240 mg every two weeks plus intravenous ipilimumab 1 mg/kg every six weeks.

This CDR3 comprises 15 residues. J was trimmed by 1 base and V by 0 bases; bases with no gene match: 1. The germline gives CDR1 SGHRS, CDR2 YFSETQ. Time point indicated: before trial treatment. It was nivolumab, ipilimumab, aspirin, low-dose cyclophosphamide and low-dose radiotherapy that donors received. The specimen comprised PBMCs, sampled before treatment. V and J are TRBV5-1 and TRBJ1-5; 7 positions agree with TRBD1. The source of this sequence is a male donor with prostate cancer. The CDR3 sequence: CASSLEGGSNQPQHF. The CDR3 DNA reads TGCGCCAGCAGCTTGGAAGGGGGCAGCAATCAGCCCCAGCATTTT. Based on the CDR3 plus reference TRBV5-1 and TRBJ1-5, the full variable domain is KAGVTQTPRYLIKTRGQQVTLSCSPISGHRSVSWYQQTPGQGLQFLFEYFSETQRNKGNFPGRFSGRQFSNSRSEMNVSTLELGDSALYLCASSLEGGSNQPQHFGDGTRLSIL.